This record covers a single T cell receptor beta chain. Researchers prepared the TCRbeta library using unique molecular identifiers, the study reports. TCRdb re-derived calls from the PCR reads in MiXCR, one entry per CDR3 protein. This sample has 500,000 or so distinct CDR3 sequences, with 32% found just once. The data were taken from a study of T-cell reconstitution after alpha-beta-depleted transplantation in children. This CDR3 is 15 amino acids long. The V and J ends lost 5 bases and 5 bases, in that order; junction bases with no gene match: 8. Germline CDR1 is LGHNT and CDR2 is FRNRAP. This chain uses TRBV12-5 with TRBJ2-1, with TRBD2 identical over 8 bases. This TCR derives from a human donor who donated a stem cell graft to a child with aplastic anemia. Sequencing was performed on PBMCs from the stem cell graft donor, taken from the stem cell graft. CDR3: CASGLPSGSNNEQFF. As DNA, the CDR3 is TGTGCTAGTGGTCTTCCGAGCGGGAGTAACAATGAGCAGTTCTTC.